Listed below are T cell receptor beta chains from one sample, sequenced in a study of OX40 agonist ivuxolimab in advanced cancers. TCRdb's table, derived via immunoSEQ multiplex PCR, lists solely in-frame clones and lacks some. The data show about 70,000 clones, roughly 90% seen once. The material was CD4+ or CD8+ T cells sorted from blood, obtained in a trial of the OX40 agonist ivuxolimab. The receptors here all came from an adult with an advanced solid tumor such as melanoma, head and neck, liver or kidney cancer. CDR3s include the opening cysteine and the closing phenylalanine or tryptophan. D genes are given only for firm matches. Not every row has a clone size; where given, it reads once, few, many or a size class.

d_gene	j_gene	abundance	v_gene	CDR3aa	CDR3nt
TRBD1	TRBJ2-7	.	TRBV19	CASSMDRAPDEQYF	TGTGCCAGTAGTATGGACAGGGCTCCGGACGAGCAGTACTTC
TRBD1	TRBJ2-4	.	TRBV4-1	CASSQEAGTGRDF	TGCGCCAGCAGCCAAGAGGCTGGGACAGGGAGGGACTTC
TRBD1	TRBJ2-2	.	TRBV2	CASSDETGLAGELFF	TGTGCCAGCAGTGACGAGACAGGGCTTGCCGGGGAGCTGTTTTTT
.	TRBJ1-2	.	TRBV29-1	CSVEDKHGYGYTF	TGCAGCGTTGAAGACAAACACGGCTATGGCTACACCTTC
.	TRBJ1-1	few	TRBV11-2	CASSLIGDSGAFF	TGTGCCAGCAGCTTAATCGGTGACAGTGGAGCTTTCTTT
TRBD2	TRBJ2-7	.	TRBV9	CASSPGGGDHEQYF	TGTGCCAGCAGCCCCGGTGGGGGGGACCACGAGCAGTACTTC
TRBD2	TRBJ2-3	.	TRBV4-3	CASSQDLLAGPDTQYF	TGCGCCAGCAGCCAAGATCTACTAGCGGGGCCAGATACGCAGTATTTT
.	TRBJ1-5	.	TRBV7-9	CASSTGLSNQPQHF	TGTGCCAGTTCGACGGGCCTTAGCAATCAGCCCCAGCATTTT
.	TRBJ2-5	.	TRBV5-5	CASSLEAWETQYF	TGTGCCAGCAGCTTGGAGGCCTGGGAGACCCAGTACTTC
.	TRBJ2-6	.	TRBV5-4	CASSLKVGLNSGANVLTF	TGTGCCAGCAGCTTGAAAGTAGGATTAAACTCTGGGGCCAACGTCCTGACTTTC
.	TRBJ1-1	.	TRBV9	CASSPSGQLDTEAFF	TGTGCCAGCAGCCCCTCCGGACAGTTGGACACTGAAGCTTTCTTT
.	TRBJ2-3	.	TRBV29-1	CSVGGTGPSTDTQYF	TGCAGCGTTGGGGGAACAGGGCCTAGCACAGATACGCAGTATTTT
TRBD2	TRBJ2-3	.	TRBV9	CASSVRTSGGTDTQYF	TGTGCCAGCAGCGTCCGGACTAGCGGGGGCACAGATACGCAGTATTTT
.	TRBJ1-2	.	TRBV4-2	CASSQWTDGYTF	TGTGCCAGCAGCCAATGGACGGATGGCTACACCTTC
.	TRBJ1-2	.	TRBV19	CASKGRADYGYTF	TGTGCCAGTAAGGGCAGGGCGGATTATGGCTACACCTTC
TRBD2	TRBJ2-7	.	TRBV9	CASSVHTSGGTYEQYF	TGTGCCAGCAGCGTCCACACTAGCGGGGGGACCTACGAGCAGTACTTC
TRBD1	TRBJ2-7	.	TRBV5-1	CASSLGRDSPYEQYF	TGCGCCAGCAGCTTGGGAAGGGACAGTCCCTACGAGCAGTACTTC
TRBD1	TRBJ2-7	.	TRBV5-6	CASSGTGKSSYEQYF	TGTGCCAGCAGCGGGACAGGGAAGAGCTCCTACGAGCAGTACTTC
.	TRBJ1-2	once	TRBV19	CASTFLQGQDYGYTF	TGTGCCAGCACCTTTCTCCAGGGACAAGATTATGGCTACACCTTC
.	TRBJ2-7	.	TRBV2	CASSGGTGSYEQYF	TGTGCCAGCAGTGGTGGGACTGGGTCCTACGAGCAGTACTTC
.	TRBJ2-7	.	TRBV10-1	CASKMSYSYEQYF	TGCGCCAGCAAGATGTCATACTCCTACGAGCAGTACTTC
.	TRBJ2-7	.	TRBV29-1	CSVEEPGHSSYEQYF	TGCAGCGTTGAAGAGCCGGGACATAGCTCCTACGAGCAGTACTTC
.	TRBJ1-2	.	TRBV27	CASSPLKGGNYGYTF	TGTGCCAGCAGTCCTTTAAAGGGAGGGAACTATGGCTACACCTTC
.	TRBJ1-2	.	TRBV7-9	CASSLWEGLYGYTF	TGTGCCAGCAGCTTATGGGAGGGTCTTTATGGCTACACCTTC
TRBD1	TRBJ1-2	once	TRBV9	CASSVDWGTGDGYTF	TGTGCCAGCAGCGTAGATTGGGGCACAGGGGATGGCTACACCTTC
.	TRBJ2-5	.	TRBV4-3	CASSQGTGAQETQYF	TGCGCCAGCAGCCAAGGGACTGGGGCGCAAGAGACCCAGTACTTC
TRBD1	TRBJ1-2	.	TRBV7-9	CASTVSPGQDPYGYTF	TGTGCCAGCACCGTTTCTCCGGGACAGGACCCCTATGGCTACACCTTC
.	TRBJ1-3	.	TRBV9	CASSVDQGSGNTIYF	TGTGCCAGCAGCGTAGATCAGGGATCTGGAAACACCATATATTTT